This T cell receptor (beta chain) was identified in a study of blood T cell repertoires in COVID-19. Study-wide context: Donors in the United States, Italy and Spain gave samples during acute or convalescent COVID-19. In each case, the material was cDNA or gDNA derived from T cells, B-cell-depleted T cells, or PBMCs.

The CDR3 sequence is 14 residues long. CDR1 SGHRS and CDR2 YFSETQ come from the germline V gene. J gave up 8 bases and V 5 bases, and 7 bases lay outside the gene matches. The authors' processing: Estimation of nucleated cell counts relied on the amplification of reference gene primers. Sequencing used immunoSEQ multiplex PCR; TCRdb keeps in-frame clones, though not all of them. D and trimming were read from the DNA, whereas the V and J calls and clone size are those reported in that table. The sample consists of about 400,000 clones, around 90% of them appearing once. Sequencing was done on a sample of peripheral blood. This TCR was sampled from a man aged 35 to 55 with acute or convalescent COVID-19. V and J are TRBV5-1 and TRBJ2-1, with TRBD2 identical over 10 bases. The CDR3, as DNA: TGCGCCAGCAGACTAGCGGGGTCCGGGTATGAGCAGTTCTTC. Its protein is CASRLAGSGYEQFF.